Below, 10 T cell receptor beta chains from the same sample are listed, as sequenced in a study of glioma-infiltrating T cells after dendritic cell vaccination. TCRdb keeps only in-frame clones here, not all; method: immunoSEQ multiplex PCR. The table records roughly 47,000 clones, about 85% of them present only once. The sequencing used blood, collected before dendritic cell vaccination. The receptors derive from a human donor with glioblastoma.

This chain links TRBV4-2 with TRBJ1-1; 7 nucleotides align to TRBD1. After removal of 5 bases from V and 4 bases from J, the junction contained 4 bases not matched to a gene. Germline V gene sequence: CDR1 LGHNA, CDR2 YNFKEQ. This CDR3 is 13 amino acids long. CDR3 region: CASSSDRATEAFF. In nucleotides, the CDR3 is TGTGCCAGCAGCTCAGACAGGGCCACTGAAGCTTTCTTT.

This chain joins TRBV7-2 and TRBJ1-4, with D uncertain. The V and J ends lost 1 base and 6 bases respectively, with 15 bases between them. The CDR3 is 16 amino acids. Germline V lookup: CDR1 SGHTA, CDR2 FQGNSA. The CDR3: CASSLVPTPPDEKLFF. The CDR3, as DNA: TGTGCCAGCAGCTTAGTCCCCACTCCGCCGGATGAAAAACTGTTTTTT.

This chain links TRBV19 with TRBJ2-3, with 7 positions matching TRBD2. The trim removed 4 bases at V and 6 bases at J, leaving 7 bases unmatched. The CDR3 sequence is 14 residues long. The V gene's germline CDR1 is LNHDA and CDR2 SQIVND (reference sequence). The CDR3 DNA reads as TGTGCCAGTAGTAAGGGACTACAAGCGGATACGCAGTATTTT. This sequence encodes CASSKGLQADTQYF.

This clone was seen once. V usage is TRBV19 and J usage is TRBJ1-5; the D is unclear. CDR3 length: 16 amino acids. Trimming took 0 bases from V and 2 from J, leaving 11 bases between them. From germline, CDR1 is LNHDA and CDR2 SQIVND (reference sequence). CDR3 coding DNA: TGTGCCAGTAGTATAGAGGGAGGAAGGCGCAATCAGCCCCAGCATTTT. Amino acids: CASSIEGGRRNQPQHF.

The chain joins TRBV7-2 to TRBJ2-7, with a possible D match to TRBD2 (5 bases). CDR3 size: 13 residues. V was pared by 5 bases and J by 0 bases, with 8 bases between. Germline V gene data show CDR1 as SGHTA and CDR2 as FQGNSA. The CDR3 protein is CASSGLGSYEQYF. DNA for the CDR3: TGTGCCAGCAGCGGACTCGGCTCCTACGAGCAGTACTTC.

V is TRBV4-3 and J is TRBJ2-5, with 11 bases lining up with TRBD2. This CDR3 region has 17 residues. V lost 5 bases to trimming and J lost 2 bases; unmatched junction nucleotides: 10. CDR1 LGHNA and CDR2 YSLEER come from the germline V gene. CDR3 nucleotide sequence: TGCGCCAGCAGCTACTCACCGGGACTAGCGGAACAAGAGACCCAGTACTTC. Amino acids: CASSYSPGLAEQETQYF.

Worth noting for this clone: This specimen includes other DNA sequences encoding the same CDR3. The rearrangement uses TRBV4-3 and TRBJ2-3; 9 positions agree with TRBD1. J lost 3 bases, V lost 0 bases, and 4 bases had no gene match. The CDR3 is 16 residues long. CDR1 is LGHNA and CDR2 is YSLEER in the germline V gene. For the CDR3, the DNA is TGCGCCAGCAGCCAAGAGGGACAGGGAAGGACAGATACGCAGTATTTT. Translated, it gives CASSQEGQGRTDTQYF.

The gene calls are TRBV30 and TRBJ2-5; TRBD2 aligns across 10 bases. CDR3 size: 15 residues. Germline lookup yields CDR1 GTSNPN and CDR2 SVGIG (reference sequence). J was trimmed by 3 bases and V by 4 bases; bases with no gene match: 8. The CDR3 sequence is CAWKASGSPKETQYF. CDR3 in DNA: TGTGCCTGGAAGGCTAGCGGGAGCCCTAAAGAGACCCAGTACTTC.

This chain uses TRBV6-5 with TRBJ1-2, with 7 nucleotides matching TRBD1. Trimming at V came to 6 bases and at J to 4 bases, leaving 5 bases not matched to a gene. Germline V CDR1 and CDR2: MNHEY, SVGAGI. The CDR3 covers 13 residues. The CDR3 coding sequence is TGTGCCAGCAGCGTGGACAGGATCTATGGCTACACCTTC. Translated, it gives CASSVDRIYGYTF.

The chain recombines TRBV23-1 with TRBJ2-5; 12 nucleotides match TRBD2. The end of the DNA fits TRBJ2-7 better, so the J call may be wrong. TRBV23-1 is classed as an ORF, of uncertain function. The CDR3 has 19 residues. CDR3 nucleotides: TGCGCCAGCAGTCAATCGGTACTAGCGGGAGGCCAAAGCTCCTACGAGCAGTACTTC. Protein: CASSQSVLAGGQSSYEQYF.